Below, 20 T cell receptor beta chains from the same sample are listed, as sequenced in a study of cytomegalovirus exposure and HLA in healthy donors. The PCR employed 60 Vbeta primers together with 13 Jbeta primers. Using immunoSEQ multiplex PCR, the repertoire was profiled, and TCRdb retains in-frame clones only, with some absent. Among approximately 190,000 clones, roughly four fifths were seen once, and the ten largest hold over 2%. The sample taken for sequencing was PBMCs. The receptors derive from a woman between 25 and 40 years old in good health and CMV-seropositive.

CDR3 DNA: TGTGCCAGCAGTACGGGACTCTCCTTGGACGAGCAGTACTTC. This translates into CASSTGLSLDEQYF. This chain uses TRBV7-9 with TRBJ2-7, with D possibly being TRBD2 (6 bases). Germline loops: CDR1 SEHNR, CDR2 FQNEAQ (reference sequence). V was pared by 6 bases and J by 5 bases, with 17 bases between. This CDR3 comprises 14 residues.

The chain recombines TRBV9 with TRBJ2-3; 8 nucleotides match TRBD2. The CDR3 runs 15 residues. Germline CDR1 is SGDLS and CDR2 is YYNGEE. V trimming: 1 base; J trimming: 3 bases; junction bases outside the gene matches: 4. DNA of the CDR3: TGTGCCAGCAGCGTAAGACGGGGGGGTACAGATACGCAGTATTTT. This translates into CASSVRRGGTDTQYF.

The chain has TRBV5-1 and TRBJ1-2; a possible D gene is TRBD1 (5 bases). The CDR3 runs 15 residues. The germline CDR1 and CDR2 sequences are SGHRS and YFSETQ. V was shortened by 4 bases and J by 2 bases, with 15 bases between the two germline ends. The CDR3 spells CASSPRERGNYGYTF. The CDR3 coding sequence is TGCGCCAGCAGCCCCAGGGAAAGAGGAAACTATGGCTACACCTTC.

The table lists this clone with a count of one. The CDR3 region has the DNA TGTGCCAGCAGCCCCCGGGCTAGCGGGAATGAGCAGTACTTC. This gives the protein CASSPRASGNEQYF. The chain links TRBV7-9 to TRBJ2-5, with 9 bases lining up with TRBD2. CDR1 is SEHNR and CDR2 is FQNEAQ in the germline V gene (reference sequence). Losses at the gene ends were 5 bases for V and 11 bases for J; bases not matched to a gene: 12. This CDR3 comprises 14 residues.

Comments on this clone: Other DNA variants within this sample encode the same CDR3. This chain links TRBV20-1 with TRBJ1-1; D is ambiguous. Trimming left V 6 bases short and J 3 bases short, with 5 bases between. Germline CDR1 DFQATT, CDR2 SNEGSKA (reference sequence). The CDR3 loop spans 10 amino acids. The CDR3 region is CSAPYTEAFF. The DNA of the CDR3 is TGCAGTGCCCCTTACACTGAAGCTTTCTTT.

Notes on this clone: One junction end does not reproduce the germline sequence, and a read error may be involved. The rearrangement uses TRBV4-3 and TRBJ1-3, with D maybe TRBD1 (6 bases). Germline CDR1 reads LGHNA; CDR2 reads YSLEER. The CDR3 totals 14 residues. As DNA, the CDR3 is TGCGCCAGTAGCCTAGGGGGAGCTGGAAACACCATATATTTT. Protein sequence: CASSLGGAGNTIYF.

This sequence joins TRBV7-3 and TRBJ2-1, with TRBD2 as a possible D gene (6 bases). CDR1 and CDR2 from the germline V gene are SGHTA and FQGTGA. With 3 bases removed from V and 13 bases from J, the gap between germline ends came to 10 bases. The CDR3 sequence is 11 residues long. The CDR3 protein is CASSLGGNQFF. DNA of the CDR3: TGTGCCAGCAGCTTGGGGGGTAATCAGTTCTTC. Full variable domain (outside the CDR3, taken from reference TRBV7-3 and TRBJ2-1): GAGVSQTPSNKVTEKGKYVELRCDPISGHTALYWYRQSLGQGPEFLIYFQGTGAADDSGLPNDRFFAVRPEGSVSTLKIQRTERGDSAVYLCASSLGGNQFFGPGTRLTVL.

V is TRBV5-1 and J is TRBJ2-7; 11 bases map to TRBD1. V shed 3 bases, J shed 3 bases, and the junction held 2 bases outside the gene matches. Germline assignment: CDR1 SGHRS and CDR2 YFSETQ. There are 14 residues in the CDR3. The CDR3: CASSSGTGGYEQYF. CDR3 nucleotides: TGCGCCAGCAGCTCAGGGACAGGGGGCTACGAGCAGTACTTC. The whole variable domain, filled in from reference TRBV5-1 and TRBJ2-7, reads KAGVTQTPRYLIKTRGQQVTLSCSPISGHRSVSWYQQTPGQGLQFLFEYFSETQRNKGNFPGRFSGRQFSNSRSEMNVSTLELGDSALYLCASSSGTGGYEQYFGPGTRLTVT.

J is TRBJ2-7 and V is TRBV30; 9 bases are shared with TRBD1. Germline values: CDR1 GTSNPN, CDR2 SVGIG (reference sequence). The CDR3 totals 14 residues. The V and J ends lost 3 bases and 2 bases, in that order; junction bases with no gene match: 5. CDR3 DNA: TGTGCCTGGAGCCCCGGGACAGGGCCCTACGAGCAGTACTTC. Its protein is CAWSPGTGPYEQYF.

V is TRBV28 and J is TRBJ1-2, with 8 bases fitting TRBD1. The germline CDR1 and CDR2 sequences are MDHEN and SYDVKM. This CDR3 contains 15 residues. V gave up 7 bases and J gave up 0 bases; unmatched junction bases: 7. The CDR3 is CASTGGDRPNYGYTF. The CDR3 region has the DNA TGTGCCAGCACCGGCGGGGACAGGCCTAACTATGGCTACACCTTC.

The chain has TRBV5-4 and TRBJ1-2, with a possible D match to TRBD1 (5 bases). CDR3 length: 15 amino acids. Germline V gene sequence: CDR1 SGHNT, CDR2 YYREEE (reference sequence). V lost 6 bases to trimming and J lost 2 bases, with 17 bases between them. The CDR3 is CASKTGGGTNYGYTF. The CDR3 DNA reads TGTGCCAGCAAGACGGGCGGGGGGACGAACTATGGCTACACCTTC.

V and J are TRBV5-1 and TRBJ2-5; maybe TRBD2 (5 bases). The CDR3 runs to 15 residues. The germline CDR1 and CDR2 sequences are SGHRS and YFSETQ. Trimming left V 4 bases short and J 2 bases short, with 15 bases between. The CDR3 DNA reads TGCGCCAGCAGCCCCCTAGCTTCGGGACAAGAGACCCAGTACTTC. This translates into CASSPLASGQETQYF.

This clone has only one observation. This chain connects TRBV14 to TRBJ1-5; 9 nucleotides line up with TRBD1. Germline trimming cut 4 bases from V and 9 bases from J; bases unmatched to any gene: 1. Germline V gives CDR1 SGHDN, CDR2 FVKESK. The CDR3 extends over 12 amino acids. CDR3 region: CASSRQGGPQHF. CDR3 in DNA: TGTGCCAGCAGCCGACAGGGGGGGCCCCAGCATTTT.

The rearrangement uses TRBV18 and TRBJ1-1, with 8 positions matching TRBD1. The CDR3 loop spans 15 amino acids. In germline, CDR1 is KGHSH, CDR2 LQKENI. With 8 bases clipped from V and 2 bases from J, the junction kept 10 bases outside the gene matches. The CDR3 sequence: CASGGQGAKNTEAFF. CDR3 bases: TGTGCCAGCGGTGGGCAGGGGGCAAAAAACACTGAAGCTTTCTTT.

The gene calls are TRBV28 and TRBJ2-6, with no clear D. Trimming shortened V by 7 bases and J by 0 bases, and 16 bases separated the two germline ends. This CDR3 comprises 17 residues. CDR1 and CDR2 from the germline V gene are MDHEN and SYDVKM. This chain's CDR3 is CASTTNPATSGANVLTF. In DNA, the CDR3 is TGTGCCAGCACCACGAACCCTGCTACCTCTGGGGCCAACGTCCTGACTTTC.

This clone showed up just once. The chain has TRBV11-2 and TRBJ2-2; tentative D call: TRBD1 (6 bases). From germline, CDR1 is SGHAT and CDR2 FQNNGV. This CDR3 spans 13 amino acids. Trimming removed 5 bases at V and 9 bases at J, with 13 bases between. As DNA, the CDR3 is TGTGCCAGCAGCATGCAGGGGAGCCGGGAGCTGTTTTTT. Translated, it gives CASSMQGSRELFF.

The V and J genes are TRBV19 and TRBJ1-5; D gene uncertain. The germline gives CDR1 LNHDA, CDR2 SQIVND (reference sequence). The CDR3 length is 13 residues. The V end lost 6 bases, the J end lost 10 bases, and 16 bases lay between the germline ends. CDR3 sequence (DNA): TGTGCCAGTAGAAGGACGGGAAAATCCCCCCAGCATTTT. Protein: CASRRTGKSPQHF.

V is TRBV7-2 and J is TRBJ2-7, with D unresolved. CDR1 and CDR2 from the germline V gene are SGHTA and FQGNSA. With 4 bases removed from V and 0 bases from J, the gap between germline ends came to 4 bases. The CDR3 totals 12 residues. CDR3 region: CASSSHSYEQYF. CDR3 coding DNA: TGTGCCAGCAGCTCCCACTCCTACGAGCAGTACTTC.

The gene calls are TRBV7-3 and TRBJ1-1; TRBD1 is a possible D gene (6 bases). Between the trimmed V and J ends, which lost 8 bases and 7 bases, there was a span of 20 bases. From germline, CDR1 is SGHTA and CDR2 FQGTGA. The CDR3 has 14 amino acids. The CDR3 nucleotides are TGTGCCAGCCAACGCCGGCCGATGACAGGTGAAGCTTTCTTT. Translation gives CASQRRPMTGEAFF.

The J gene is TRBJ1-2, the V gene TRBV29-1; no clear D. The germline V gene has CDR1 SQVTM and CDR2 ANQGSEA. The ends were cut back, 6 bases at V and 0 bases at J, with 5 bases in the middle. The CDR3 contains 11 residues. The CDR3, as DNA: TGCAGCGTGGCCACTAACTATGGCTACACCTTC. Translated: CSVATNYGYTF.